The 32 T cell receptor beta chains below all came from one sample that was sequenced in a study of blood T cell repertoires in COVID-19. The repertoire was sequenced with immunoSEQ multiplex PCR; TCRdb's copy has only in-frame clones and lacks some. The sample shows about 310,000 clones, roughly 87% of them seen only once. Source material: PBMCs or T cells enriched from blood (not recorded which). These TCRs come from a young woman who had recovered from COVID-19.

Only one count was recorded for this clone. This chain uses TRBV27 with TRBJ1-2; tentatively, D is TRBD1 (6 bases). Germline V gives CDR1 MNHEY, CDR2 SMNVEV (reference sequence). The V and J ends lost 5 bases and 1 base respectively, with 20 bases between them. The CDR3 runs 17 residues. The CDR3 here is CASSGDRDNRFNYGYTF. CDR3 coding DNA: TGTGCCAGCAGTGGGGACCGGGACAACCGTTTTAACTATGGCTACACCTTC.

This clone was seen just once. The chain joins TRBV10-2 to TRBJ1-5; unclear D gene. Trimming took off 5 bases at V and 1 base at J, with 12 bases between the two ends. This CDR3 is 15 amino acids long. Germline loops: CDR1 WSHSY, CDR2 SAAADI. The CDR3 DNA reads TGCGCCAGCAGTTTCGCGCAGGCGAGCAATCAGCCCCAGCATTTT. Protein: CASSFAQASNQPQHF.

CDR3 in DNA: TGTGCCAGCAGGCGCACCCCCGGGACACACGACACAGATACGCAGTATTTT. Residues: CASRRTPGTHDTDTQYF. The genes are TRBV5-4 and TRBJ2-3; a weak D match, TRBD1 (6 bases). The CDR3 consists of 17 residues. V lost 5 bases and J 2 bases, leaving 21 bases between the germline ends. Germline CDR1 SGHNT, CDR2 YYREEE (reference sequence).

The J gene is TRBJ1-4, the V gene TRBV14, with a tentative D call TRBD1 (5 bases). The V gene lost 1 base and the J gene lost 4 bases, with 13 bases spanning the gap. The V gene's germline CDR1 is SGHDN and CDR2 FVKESK. The CDR3 is made up of 16 amino acids. The CDR3 DNA is TGTGCCAGCAGCCAAGGGTCAGGGCCCCTTAATGAAAAACTGTTTTTT. Its translation is CASSQGSGPLNEKLFF.

The chain uses TRBV30 and TRBJ2-2; 13 nucleotides line up with TRBD2. This CDR3 has 16 residues. Germline assignment: CDR1 GTSNPN and CDR2 SVGIG (reference sequence). J was trimmed by 6 bases and V by 3 bases; bases with no gene match: 7. CDR3 loop: CAWSVLLAGGPGELFF. In DNA form, the CDR3 reads TGTGCCTGGAGCGTCCTACTAGCGGGGGGGCCCGGGGAGCTGTTTTTT.

The V gene is TRBV19, the J gene TRBJ1-2, with D perhaps matching TRBD1 (5 bases). CDR3 length: 15 residues. Trimming took 7 bases from V and 8 from J, leaving 23 bases between them. Germline lookup yields CDR1 LNHDA and CDR2 SQIVND (reference sequence). The CDR3 spells CASIATGGTTLGYTF. The CDR3 DNA sequence: TGTGCCAGTATCGCTACGGGGGGGACTACCCTGGGCTACACCTTC.

Here the CDR3 reads CASCPGGQDTQYF. The CDR3, as DNA: TGCGCCAGCTGTCCGGGGGGGCAAGATACGCAGTATTTT. J is TRBJ2-3 and V is TRBV10-2; TRBD2 matches at 8 bases. This CDR3 spans 13 amino acids. The J segment lost 5 bases and the V segment lost 8 bases, leaving 6 bases of the junction unmatched. Germline CDR1 and CDR2: WSHSY and SAAADI.

This chain uses TRBV5-1 with TRBJ2-7, with D possibly being TRBD2 (5 bases). Trimming pared 3 bases from V and 6 bases from J, leaving 22 bases between. This CDR3 has 16 residues. The germline V gene encodes CDR1 SGHRS and CDR2 YFSETQ. CDR3 DNA sequence: TGCGCCAGCAGCTCGGCCCCGGGGTCGGTTATGGGCGAGCAGTACTTC. Protein: CASSSAPGSVMGEQYF.

This clone was counted a few times. J is TRBJ2-1 and V is TRBV6-1, with 12 positions matching TRBD2. Germline V gives CDR1 MNHNS, CDR2 SASEGT. CDR3 length: 19 residues. V lost 3 bases, J lost 9 bases, and 18 bases stayed unmatched. The CDR3 here is CASSEGARRSSGRGSEQFF. The CDR3, as DNA: TGTGCCAGCAGTGAGGGGGCCCGCCGGTCTAGCGGGAGGGGCAGTGAGCAGTTCTTC.

This clone was seen only once. J is TRBJ1-5 and V is TRBV19; TRBD1 might be the D (6 bases). This CDR3 contains 14 residues. The germline V gene encodes CDR1 LNHDA and CDR2 SQIVND (reference sequence). Deletions cut 6 bases from V and 7 bases from J, with 16 bases between. In DNA form, the CDR3 reads TGTGCCAGTAGGTTCAGGGGCTCGCAGCAGCCCCAGCATTTT. Translation gives CASRFRGSQQPQHF.

This chain joins TRBV11-2 and TRBJ2-7; the match to TRBD1 covers 8 bases. Germline CDR1 and CDR2: SGHAT and FQNNGV. V shed 5 bases, J shed 2 bases, and the junction held 8 bases outside the gene matches. The CDR3 is 15 amino acids. The CDR3 region is CASSPPPGQAYEQYF. The CDR3, as DNA: TGTGCCAGCAGCCCGCCCCCGGGACAGGCCTACGAGCAGTACTTC.

The rearrangement links TRBV11-2 to TRBJ2-5; 14 bases are shared with TRBD2. CDR1 and CDR2 (germline): SGHAT, FQNNGV. The CDR3 loop spans 18 amino acids. V shed 5 bases and J 4 bases; nucleotides not matched to a gene: 12. For the CDR3, the DNA is TGTGCCAGCAGCCCAGCGACTAGCGGGAGGGTTGGGGTAGAGACCCAGTACTTC. Its translation: CASSPATSGRVGVETQYF.

This clone was seen just once. V gene TRBV13 combines with J gene TRBJ2-7; 8 bases line up with TRBD1. The CDR3 is made up of 19 amino acids. Germline V CDR1 and CDR2: PRHDT, FYEKMQ (reference sequence). With 4 bases clipped from V and 0 bases from J, the junction kept 17 bases outside the gene matches. The CDR3 DNA is TGTGCCAGCAGCTCCAGATATAGCCAGGGACAGGCCGCCTCCTACGAGCAGTACTTC. It translates to CASSSRYSQGQAASYEQYF.

The CDR3 DNA is TGTGCCAGCAGCCCAGACAGAAACTACGAGCAGTACTTC. Protein sequence: CASSPDRNYEQYF. This rearrangement joins TRBV12-3 or TRBV12-4 to TRBJ2-7, with a weak D call TRBD1 (5 bases). Trimming took 6 bases from V and 3 from J, leaving 12 bases between them. CDR3 length: 13 residues.

This clone was recorded a few times. The CDR3 bases are TGTGCCAGCAGCTTACGCGGGACTAGCAGCTACAATGAGCAGTTCTTC. Translating it yields CASSLRGTSSYNEQFF. V and J are TRBV7-2 and TRBJ2-1; 9 bases are a match to TRBD2. Unmatched junction bases numbered 5, after V lost 2 bases and J lost 3 bases. Germline CDR1 SGHTA, CDR2 FQGNSA. The length of the CDR3 is 16 residues.

The chain links TRBV5-6 to TRBJ1-1, with D possibly TRBD1 on 5 matching bases. The CDR3 contains 14 residues. The germline V gene has CDR1 SGHDT and CDR2 YYEEEE. The ends were cut back, 1 base at V and 3 bases at J, with 10 bases in the middle. The CDR3 sequence: CASSLQAGYTEAFF. The CDR3 DNA reads TGTGCCAGCAGCTTGCAGGCAGGGTACACTGAAGCTTTCTTT.

The chain employs TRBV19 and TRBJ1-1, with D maybe TRBD1 (6 bases). The V and J ends lost 7 bases and 4 bases respectively, with 16 bases between them. The CDR3 length is 14 residues. Germline V gives CDR1 LNHDA, CDR2 SQIVND (reference sequence). CDR3 nucleotide sequence: TGTGCCAGTAAATCAGGGGCGTCTGGCACTGAAGCTTTCTTT. This encodes CASKSGASGTEAFF.

The rearrangement links TRBV6-2 or TRBV6-3 to TRBJ2-7; TRBD2 aligns across 10 bases. This CDR3 spans 15 amino acids. Looked up from germline, CDR1 is MNHEY and CDR2 is SVGEGT. Trimming removed 2 bases from V and 3 bases from J; junction bases left unmatched: 4. The CDR3 loop is CASSYVASGSYEQYF. As DNA, the CDR3 is TGTGCCAGCAGTTACGTAGCTAGCGGGAGCTACGAGCAGTACTTC.

The chain uses TRBV3-1 (or the pseudogene TRBV3-2) and TRBJ2-1; D unclear. CDR3 size: 17 residues. Trimming cost V 1 base and J 0 bases, with 13 bases left between them. Germline V gives CDR1 LGHDT, CDR2 YNNKEL (reference sequence). Written as DNA, the CDR3 is TGTGCCAGCAGCCAAGTCGCAGACACATTCTCCTACAATGAGCAGTTCTTC. Translating gives CASSQVADTFSYNEQFF.

The CDR3 coding sequence is TGTGCCAGCAGTTTACCTAGCGGGAGGTCGGGCACAGATACGCAGTATTTT. Protein product: CASSLPSGRSGTDTQYF. The chain has TRBV28 and TRBJ2-3; 11 bases agree with TRBD2. The CDR3 is 17 residues long. The germline gives CDR1 MDHEN, CDR2 SYDVKM. Unmatched junction bases numbered 5, after V lost 2 bases and J lost 1 base.

V usage is TRBV11-1 and J usage is TRBJ1-2; D possibly corresponds to TRBD1 (5 bases). Trimming left V 4 bases short and J 5 bases short, with 11 bases between. Germline CDR1 and CDR2: SGHAT and FQDESV (reference sequence). The CDR3 has 13 residues. The CDR3 loop reads CASSSSRAYGYTF. CDR3 in DNA: TGTGCCAGCAGCTCGTCCAGGGCTTATGGCTACACCTTC.

The CDR3 DNA follows: TGTGCCAGCAGCGTACCTCGTGGAAGTCAGGGGGTCTTACGCTACAATGAGCAGTTCTTC. Amino acid sequence: CASSVPRGSQGVLRYNEQFF. The rearrangement links TRBV9 to TRBJ2-1; 7 positions match TRBD1. CDR1 SGDLS and CDR2 YYNGEE come from the germline V gene. This CDR3 spans 20 amino acids. After removal of 1 base from V and 3 bases from J, the junction contained 19 bases not matched to a gene. The full variable domain, rest sourced from reference TRBV9 and TRBJ2-1, is DSGVTQTPKHLITATGQRVTLRCSPRSGDLSVYWYQQSLDQGLQFLIQYYNGEERAKGNILERFSAQQFPDLHSELNLSSLELGDSALYFCASSVPRGSQGVLRYNEQFFGPGTRLTVL.

The chain joins TRBV7-9 to TRBJ2-7; possibly TRBD1 for D (5 bases). V gave up 5 bases and J gave up 2 bases, with 10 bases separating them. This CDR3 has 13 amino acids. From germline, CDR1 is SEHNR and CDR2 FQNEAQ (reference sequence). This chain's CDR3 is CASSPDKAYEQYF. The CDR3 DNA sequence: TGTGCCAGCAGCCCGGACAAAGCCTACGAGCAGTACTTC.

The chain combines TRBV9 with TRBJ2-1; D is possibly TRBD1 (6 bases). V was shortened by 3 bases and J by 7 bases, with 20 bases between the two germline ends. This CDR3 contains 16 residues. Looked up from germline, CDR1 is SGDLS and CDR2 is YYNGEE. The CDR3 DNA reads as TGTGCCAGCAGCGCGCCCGGAGGACAGACCTGGAATGAGCAGTTCTTC. Amino acid sequence: CASSAPGGQTWNEQFF. The full variable domain, in which reference TRBV9 and TRBJ2-1 provide the parts outside the CDR3, is DSGVTQTPKHLITATGQRVTLRCSPRSGDLSVYWYQQSLDQGLQFLIQYYNGEERAKGNILERFSAQQFPDLHSELNLSSLELGDSALYFCASSAPGGQTWNEQFFGPGTRLTVL.

This sequence joins TRBV7-2 and TRBJ2-1; D is unresolved. The CDR3 runs 14 residues. In germline, CDR1 is SGHTA, CDR2 FQGNSA. V dropped 5 bases and J dropped 5 bases, with 13 bases sitting between them. CDR3 sequence: CASSPQANNNEQFF. CDR3 sequence (DNA): TGTGCCAGCAGCCCTCAGGCGAATAACAATGAGCAGTTCTTC. Full variable domain (rest looked up from reference TRBV7-2 and TRBJ2-1): GAGVSQSPSNKVTEKGKDVELRCDPISGHTALYWYRQSLGQGLEFLIYFQGNSAPDKSGLPSDRFSAERTGGSVSTLTIQRTQQEDSAVYLCASSPQANNNEQFFGPGTRLTVL.

The gene calls are TRBV5-1 and TRBJ1-1; D gene unclear. The CDR3 consists of 14 residues. The germline V gene encodes CDR1 SGHRS and CDR2 YFSETQ. The V gene lost 0 bases and the J gene lost 2 bases, with 8 bases spanning the gap. The CDR3 DNA follows: TGCGCCAGCAGCTTGGAGCCCCAAAACACTGAAGCTTTCTTT. Residues: CASSLEPQNTEAFF.

The rearrangement links TRBV5-1 to TRBJ2-5; TRBD1 is a possible D gene (6 bases). This CDR3 region has 17 residues. With 0 bases removed from V and 5 bases from J, the gap between germline ends came to 20 bases. Germline lookup yields CDR1 SGHRS and CDR2 YFSETQ. The CDR3 loop reads CASSLGTMGRGRETQYF. CDR3 DNA sequence: TGCGCCAGCAGCTTGGGGACCATGGGCAGGGGTCGGGAGACCCAGTACTTC.

The chain recombines TRBV6-1 with TRBJ1-2; TRBD1 is a possible D gene (5 bases). This CDR3 is 16 amino acids long. The V gene's germline CDR1 is MNHNS and CDR2 SASEGT. The ends were cut back, 3 bases at V and 1 base at J, with 15 bases in the middle. The CDR3 here is CASSEGGYRDNYGYTF. CDR3 nucleotides: TGTGCCAGCAGTGAGGGGGGGTATCGTGATAACTATGGCTACACCTTC.

V gene TRBV7-9 combines with J gene TRBJ2-1, with 9 bases fitting TRBD1. V gave up 7 bases and J gave up 7 bases; unmatched junction bases: 8. Per germline, CDR1 SEHNR and CDR2 FQNEAQ (reference sequence). There are 14 residues in the CDR3. CDR3 DNA: TGTGCCAGCACCGGGACAGGGACTTTGAATGAGCAGTTCTTC. Residues: CASTGTGTLNEQFF.

DNA for the CDR3: TGTGCCAGCAGTTTATCAGGGGGCTATAATTCACCCCTCCACTTT. It translates to CASSLSGGYNSPLHF. The chain carries TRBV28 and TRBJ1-6, with 7 nucleotides matching TRBD1. Germline loops: CDR1 MDHEN, CDR2 SYDVKM. The trim removed 1 base at V and 3 bases at J, leaving 0 bases unmatched. The CDR3 contains 15 residues.

This clone was detected a few times. This sequence joins TRBV11-3 and TRBJ2-1; TRBD2 is a possible D gene (6 bases). The germline V and J ends were trimmed by 8 bases and 5 bases, with 16 bases remaining between them. This CDR3 comprises 14 residues. Germline V gene sequence: CDR1 SGHNT, CDR2 YENEEA. The CDR3 nucleotides read TGTGCCAGCGGGGAGGTTAGCGGCCACAATGAGCAGTTCTTC. Protein product: CASGEVSGHNEQFF.

This clone has only a few counts. Other nucleotide sequences in the sample specify the same CDR3. This rearrangement joins TRBV3-1 (or the pseudogene TRBV3-2) to TRBJ1-2; D remains ambiguous. This CDR3 is built from 14 residues. Germline V CDR1 and CDR2: LGHDT, YNNKEL (reference sequence). V lost 1 base and J 2 bases, leaving 8 bases between the germline ends. The CDR3 bases are TGTGCCAGCAGCCAAGGGAGGCAAAACTATGGCTACACCTTC. This gives the protein CASSQGRQNYGYTF.